This T cell receptor (beta chain) stems from a study of metastatic and nonmetastatic thyroid tumors. Background on the study: Patients with malignant and benign thyroid disease provided blood and tumor or nodule tissue, whose repertoires were compared.

Patients underwent thyroid surgery, and none had received any treatment before it. The germline CDR1 and CDR2 sequences are DFQATT and SNEGSKA (reference sequence). The V and J ends lost 4 bases and 5 bases, in that order; junction bases with no gene match: 13. The length of the CDR3 is 15 residues. TCRdb reanalyzed the PCR reads with MiXCR. The profile shows tens of thousands of clones, around 20% of them singletons. Sample: adjacent normal tissue. This TCR was recovered from a female donor with papillary thyroid cancer or a benign thyroid nodule (not recorded which). Some clones in this sample may be carry-over from other donors' samples. The chain uses TRBV20-1 and TRBJ1-1; 7 nucleotides agree with TRBD1. The CDR3 sequence is CSATRQGGRKTEAFF. CDR3 DNA sequence: TGCAGTGCTACTAGACAGGGAGGAAGAAAGACTGAAGCTTTCTTT.